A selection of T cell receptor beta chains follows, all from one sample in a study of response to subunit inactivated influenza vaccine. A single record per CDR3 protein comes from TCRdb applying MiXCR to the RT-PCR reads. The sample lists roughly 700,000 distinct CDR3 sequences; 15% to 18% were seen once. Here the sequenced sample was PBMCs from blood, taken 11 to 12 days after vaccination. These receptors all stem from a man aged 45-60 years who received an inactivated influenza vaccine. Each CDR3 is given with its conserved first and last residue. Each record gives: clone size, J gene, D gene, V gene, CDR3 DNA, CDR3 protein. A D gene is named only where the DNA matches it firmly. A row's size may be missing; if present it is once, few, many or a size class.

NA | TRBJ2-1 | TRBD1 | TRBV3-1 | TGTGCCAGCAGCCATAAGGACAGGGTCTACAATGAGCAGTTCTTC | CASSHKDRVYNEQFF
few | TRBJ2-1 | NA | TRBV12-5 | TGTGCTAGTGGTATCGACTACGAGAGACACTCCTACAATGAGCAGTTCTTC | CASGIDYERHSYNEQFF
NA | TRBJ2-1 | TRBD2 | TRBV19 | TGTGCCAGTAGACGAGCGGGAGGGTCCTACAATGAGCAGTTCTTC | CASRRAGGSYNEQFF
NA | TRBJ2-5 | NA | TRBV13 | TGTGCCAGCAGCTTAGTTACAGGGTTTAGAGAGACCCAGTACTTC | CASSLVTGFRETQYF
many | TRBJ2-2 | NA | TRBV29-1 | TGCAGCGTACGGGAGAGGTCCGGGGAGCTGTTTTTT | CSVRERSGELFF
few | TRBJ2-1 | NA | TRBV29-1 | TGCAGCGTTGAAATAACGGGGAGGATCTATGAGCAGTTCTTC | CSVEITGRIYEQFF
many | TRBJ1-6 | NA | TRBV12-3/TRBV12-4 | TGTGCCAGCAGTTTGAAAGGGCCCTATAATTCACCCCTCCACTTT | CASSLKGPYNSPLHF
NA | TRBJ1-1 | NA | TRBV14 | TGTGCCAGCAGTTCCATCCAAGGGATGAACACTGAAGCTTTCTTT | CASSSIQGMNTEAFF
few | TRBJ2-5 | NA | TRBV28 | TGTGCCAGCAGTTCAGGGGCAGGGGTGGTCGGGACCCAGTACTTC | CASSSGAGVVGTQYF
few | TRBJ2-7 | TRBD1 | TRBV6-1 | TGTGCCAGCAAGACCAACAGGGGAAGCTACGAGCAGTACTTC | CASKTNRGSYEQYF
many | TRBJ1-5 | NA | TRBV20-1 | TGCAGTGCTAGAGATAGACAGCTCACCCAAAGCAATCAGCCCCAGCATTTT | CSARDRQLTQSNQPQHF
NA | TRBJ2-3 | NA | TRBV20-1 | TGCAGTGCCGACTTGACAGATACGCAGTATTTT | CSADLTDTQYF
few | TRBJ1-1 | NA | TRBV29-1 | TGCAGCGTTGCGCGGTACAGACTCACTGAAGCTTTCTTT | CSVARYRLTEAFF
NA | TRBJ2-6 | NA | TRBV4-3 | TGCGCCAGCAGCCAAGAAAGTAGCTCTGGGGCCAACGTCCTGACTTTC | CASSQESSSGANVLTF
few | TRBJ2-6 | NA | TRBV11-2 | TGTGCCAGCAGCATCCTCGTCTCGCTCTCTGGGGCCAACGTCCTGACTTTC | CASSILVSLSGANVLTF
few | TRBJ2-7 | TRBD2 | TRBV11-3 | TGTGCCAGCAGCCCGGGAGGGAACTCCTACGAGCAGTACTTC | CASSPGGNSYEQYF
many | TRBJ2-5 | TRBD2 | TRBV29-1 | TGCAGCGTTGCCGGGACTAGGGTAGAGGCCCAGTACTTC | CSVAGTRVEAQYF
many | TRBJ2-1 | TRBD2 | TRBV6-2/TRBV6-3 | TGTGCCAGCAGTTTTGCTAGCGGGAGGGCCAATGAGCAGTTCTTC | CASSFASGRANEQFF
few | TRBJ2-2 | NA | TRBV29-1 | TGCAGCGTTGCGATCGGGACGAACACCGGGGAGCTGTTTTTT | CSVAIGTNTGELFF
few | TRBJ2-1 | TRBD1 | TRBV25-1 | TGTGCCCCCGACAGGGGGTCCCGCAATGAGCAGTTCTTC | CAPDRGSRNEQFF
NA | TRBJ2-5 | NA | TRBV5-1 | TGCGCCAGCAGCTCACACCCCGGACAGCAAGAGACCCAGTACTTC | CASSSHPGQQETQYF
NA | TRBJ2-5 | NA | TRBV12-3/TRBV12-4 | TGTGCCAGCAGTTTGTTCTCAGGGGATGAGACCCAGTACTTC | CASSLFSGDETQYF
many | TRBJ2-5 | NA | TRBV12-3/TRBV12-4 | TGTGCCAGCAGTTTCGGGGGAGAGACCCAGTACTTC | CASSFGGETQYF
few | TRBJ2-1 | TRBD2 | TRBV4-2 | TGTGCCAGCAGCCCGCACTCTAGCGGGGAGCAGTTCTTC | CASSPHSSGEQFF
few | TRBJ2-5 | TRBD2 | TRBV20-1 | TGCAGTGCTAGAGTGGATTTAGCGGGGGGGGTGACCCAGTACTTC | CSARVDLAGGVTQYF
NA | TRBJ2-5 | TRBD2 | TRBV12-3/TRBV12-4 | TGTGCCAGCAGTTCCCCTAGCGGGGGGTTGGAGACCCAGTACTTC | CASSSPSGGLETQYF